This T cell receptor beta chain is drawn from a study of siplizumab effects on memory and regulatory T cells. Findings of the study overall: Alloreactive sequences whose origin lay in unstimulated CD4+ memory cells were significantly reduced by siplizumab. To unstimulated subsets, only a minor fraction of alloreactive clones could be mapped.

TCRdb's copy holds only in-frame clones and misses some; the assay was immunoSEQ multiplex PCR. The table includes about 100,000 clones, 80% to 95% detected once. Concerning this clone itself: Its antigen is unidentified.

From germline, CDR1 is MNHNY and CDR2 SVGAGI (reference sequence). After removal of 1 base from V and 5 bases from J, the junction contained 7 bases not matched to a gene. The CDR3 runs to 16 residues. Sequenced sample: non-Treg CD4+ T cells sorted from blood. The chain uses TRBV6-6 and TRBJ2-1; 8 positions match TRBD2. This receptor was obtained from a human donor in good health. Written as DNA, the CDR3 is TGTGCCAGCAGTTACTTTTCGGTAGCGGGAAACAATGAGCAGTTCTTC. Protein product: CASSYFSVAGNNEQFF.